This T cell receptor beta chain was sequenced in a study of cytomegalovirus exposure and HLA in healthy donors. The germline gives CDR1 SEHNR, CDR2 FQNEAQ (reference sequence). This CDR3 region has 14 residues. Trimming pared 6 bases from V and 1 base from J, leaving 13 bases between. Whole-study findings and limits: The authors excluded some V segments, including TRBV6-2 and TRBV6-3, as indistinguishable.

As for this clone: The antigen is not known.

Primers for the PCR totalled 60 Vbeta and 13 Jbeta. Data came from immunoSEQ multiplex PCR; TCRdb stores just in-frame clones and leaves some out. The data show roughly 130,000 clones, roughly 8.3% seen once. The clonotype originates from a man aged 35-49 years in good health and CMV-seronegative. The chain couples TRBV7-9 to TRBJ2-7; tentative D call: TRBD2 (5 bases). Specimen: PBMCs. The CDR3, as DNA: TGTGCCAGCAGTCCTCCCCCGGGGTCCTACGAGCAGTACTTC. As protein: CASSPPPGSYEQYF.